A single sample gave rise to the 22 T cell receptor beta chains below, sequenced in a study of OX40 agonist ivuxolimab in advanced cancers. Method: immunoSEQ multiplex PCR; TCRdb's copy keeps in-frame clones and lacks some. The sample includes about 120,000 clones, 85% to 90% of them seen just once. Source: CD4+ or CD8+ T cells sorted from blood, taken in a trial of the OX40 agonist ivuxolimab. The origin of the receptors is an adult with an advanced solid tumor such as melanoma, head and neck, liver or kidney cancer.

V usage is TRBV6-6 and J usage is TRBJ1-5, with no clear D. Trimming shortened V by 0 bases and J by 0 bases, and 6 bases separated the two germline ends. Germline CDR1 MNHNY, CDR2 SVGAGI (reference sequence). The CDR3 covers 15 residues. CDR3 residues: CASSYSPSSNQPQHF. As DNA, the CDR3 is TGTGCCAGCAGTTACTCGCCCAGTAGCAATCAGCCCCAGCATTTT.

The genes are TRBV6-4 and TRBJ2-3; 8 bases are a match to TRBD2. Germline CDR1 and CDR2: MRHNA and SNTAGT. With V trimmed by 9 bases and J by 0 bases, 5 bases remained unmatched. This CDR3 has 14 amino acids. The CDR3, as DNA: TGTGCCAGTAAAGCGGGGGCTAGCACAGATACGCAGTATTTT. It specifies CASKAGASTDTQYF.

Only a few counts were recorded for this clone. The CDR3 spells CAFDMNTEAFF. The CDR3 coding sequence is TGTGCCTTCGACATGAACACTGAAGCTTTCTTT. The gene calls are TRBV30 and TRBJ1-1; D is unclear. The CDR3 loop spans 11 amino acids. CDR1 is GTSNPN, CDR2 SVGIG, per germline (reference sequence). The V and J ends lost 7 bases and 0 bases respectively, with 6 bases between them.

The chain recombines TRBV7-2 with TRBJ1-6; D remains unclear. Germline lookup yields CDR1 SGHTA and CDR2 FQGNSA. V dropped 1 base and J dropped 10 bases, with 11 bases sitting between them. This CDR3 has 14 residues. CDR3 bases: TGTGCCAGCAGCTTAGATGAACAGTTCTCACCCCTCCACTTT. As protein: CASSLDEQFSPLHF.

This sequence joins TRBV30 and TRBJ1-1; 8 positions agree with TRBD1. Germline V lookup: CDR1 GTSNPN, CDR2 SVGIG (reference sequence). The CDR3 totals 13 residues. The V gene end was trimmed by 5 bases and the J gene end by 11 bases; junction bases not matched to a gene: 13. The CDR3 protein is CAWGPGTGLVAFF. CDR3 nucleotide sequence: TGTGCCTGGGGGCCCGGGACAGGACTCGTTGCTTTCTTT.

V usage is TRBV27 and J usage is TRBJ1-2; a weak D match, TRBD1 (6 bases). Trimming took 2 bases from V and 5 from J, leaving 18 bases between them. In germline, CDR1 is MNHEY, CDR2 SMNVEV (reference sequence). This CDR3 has 16 residues. For the CDR3, the DNA is TGTGCCAGCAGTTTACAGGGGCAGGGGAACTGGTATGGCTACACCTTC. This translates into CASSLQGQGNWYGYTF.

The chain has TRBV2 and TRBJ2-3, with 12 bases fitting TRBD2. Germline V gives CDR1 SNHLY, CDR2 FYNNEI. The ends lost 8 bases at V and 5 bases at J; junction bases unmatched: 5. The CDR3 is 14 residues long. For the CDR3, the DNA is TGTGCCAGCGCCCCGACTAGCGGGGGAGATACGCAGTATTTT. This encodes CASAPTSGGDTQYF.

This sequence joins TRBV14 and TRBJ2-1, with TRBD1 matching 10 bases. V gave up 4 bases and J gave up 6 bases; unmatched junction bases: 6. The CDR3 contains 15 residues. CDR1 SGHDN and CDR2 FVKESK come from the germline V gene. The CDR3 region has the DNA TGTGCCAGCAGCCGGGGGACAGGGGCCTTCAATGAGCAGTTCTTC. It translates to CASSRGTGAFNEQFF.

V and J are TRBV5-4 and TRBJ2-7, with TRBD1 identical over 7 bases. The V gene end was trimmed by 4 bases and the J gene end by 2 bases; junction bases not matched to a gene: 9. Germline CDR1 is SGHNT and CDR2 is YYREEE (reference sequence). The CDR3 covers 15 residues. The chain's CDR3 is CASSAGTALAYEQYF. DNA for the CDR3: TGTGCCAGCAGCGCAGGGACAGCTTTGGCCTACGAGCAGTACTTC. The entire variable domain, with the rest obtained from reference TRBV5-4 and TRBJ2-7, is as follows: ETGVTQSPTHLIKTRGQQVTLRCSSQSGHNTVSWYQQALGQGPQFIFQYYREEENGRGNFPPRFSGLQFPNYSSELNVNALELDDSALYLCASSAGTALAYEQYFGPGTRLTVT.

The CDR3 spells CASSGDRANYGYTF. CDR3 DNA sequence: TGTGCCAGCAGTGGAGACAGGGCTAACTATGGCTACACCTTC. V is TRBV25-1 and J is TRBJ1-2, with 7 bases aligning to TRBD1. Looked up from germline, CDR1 is MGHDK and CDR2 is SYGVNS. Unmatched junction bases numbered 2, after V lost 4 bases and J lost 0 bases. The CDR3 is 14 amino acids.

Only one count was recorded for this clone. This chain uses TRBV28 with TRBJ1-5, with D perhaps TRBD1 (6 bases). This CDR3 contains 12 residues. With 10 bases removed from V and 5 bases from J, the gap between germline ends came to 12 bases. Germline V lookup: CDR1 MDHEN, CDR2 SYDVKM. CDR3 amino acids: CATGEQHQPQHF. Here the CDR3 DNA reads TGTGCCACAGGGGAGCAACATCAGCCCCAGCATTTT.

The rearrangement links TRBV5-4 to TRBJ2-7; D is possibly TRBD2 (6 bases). V lost 3 bases to trimming and J lost 7 bases, with 17 bases between them. Germline lookup yields CDR1 SGHNT and CDR2 YYREEE (reference sequence). The length of the CDR3 is 14 residues. The CDR3 spells CASSSSGVSGEQYF. As DNA, the CDR3 is TGTGCCAGCAGCTCGTCGGGGGTTTCAGGAGAGCAGTACTTC.

This clone was seen just once. This chain links TRBV2 with TRBJ1-1; no clear D. V was clipped by 8 bases and J by 2 bases, with 15 bases between them. Germline V gives CDR1 SNHLY, CDR2 FYNNEI. The CDR3 consists of 14 residues. The CDR3 is CASGGQRINTEAFF. CDR3 DNA sequence: TGTGCCAGCGGTGGGCAGAGAATTAACACTGAAGCTTTCTTT.

CDR3 in DNA: TGCGCCAGCAGTGAAGAAGGGACAGTGAACACTGAAGCTTTCTTT. Protein product: CASSEEGTVNTEAFF. J is TRBJ1-1 and V is TRBV10-1; 7 bases are shared with TRBD1. This CDR3 has 15 residues. The germline CDR1 and CDR2 sequences are WNHNN and SYGVQD (reference sequence). Trimming at V came to 3 bases and at J to 0 bases, leaving 4 bases not matched to a gene.

The chain combines TRBV28 with TRBJ2-7; D uncertain. The CDR3 totals 13 residues. With 5 bases removed from V and 2 bases from J, the gap between germline ends came to 10 bases. Per the germline V gene, CDR1 is MDHEN and CDR2 is SYDVKM. CDR3 residues: CASSPPPTYEQYF. DNA of the CDR3: TGTGCCAGCAGTCCGCCACCTACCTACGAGCAGTACTTC. The variable domain in full, with the rest retrieved from reference TRBV28 and TRBJ2-7, is DVKVTQSSRYLVKRTGEKVFLECVQDMDHENMFWYRQDPGLGLRLIYFSYDVKMKEKGDIPEGYSVSREKKERFSLILESASTNQTSMYLCASSPPPTYEQYFGPGTRLTVT.

There are a few counts of this clone. The CDR3 DNA is TGTGCCAGCAGCACCGGAGGAAATCAGTACTTC. Its translation is CASSTGGNQYF. The genes are TRBV6-5 and TRBJ2-4; TRBD2 is a possible D gene (5 bases). Germline CDR1 and CDR2: MNHEY and SVGAGI. Between the trimmed V and J ends, which lost 6 bases and 12 bases, there was a span of 12 bases. The CDR3 consists of 11 residues.

The chain uses TRBV21-1 and TRBJ1-1. TRBV21-1 corresponds to a pseudogene. The CDR3 contains 10 residues. CDR3 in DNA: TGTGCCATCCCGAGCACTGAAGCTTTCTTT. It codes for CAIPSTEAFF.

The CDR3 sequence: CASSYSKPGANVLTF. DNA for the CDR3: TGTGCCAGCAGTTATAGTAAGCCTGGGGCCAACGTCCTGACTTTC. This chain uses TRBV6-9 with TRBJ2-6; D is unresolved. The CDR3 has 15 residues. Germline CDR1 reads MNHGY; CDR2 reads SVAAGI. The V and J ends lost 2 bases and 2 bases respectively, with 7 bases between them.

The V gene is TRBV7-2, the J gene TRBJ1-6; 8 bases agree with TRBD1. Trimming removed 5 bases from V and 7 bases from J; junction bases left unmatched: 1. Germline V gives CDR1 SGHTA, CDR2 FQGNSA. The CDR3 is 13 residues long. CDR3 sequence: CASSRDRNSPLHF. In DNA, the CDR3 is TGTGCCAGCAGCAGGGACAGGAATTCACCCCTCCACTTT.

The chain joins TRBV2 to TRBJ2-1; 7 bases agree with TRBD1. This CDR3 contains 15 residues. The germline V gene has CDR1 SNHLY and CDR2 FYNNEI. The junction had 3 bases not matched to a gene; V was cut back by 4 bases and J by 0 bases. The CDR3: CASSVGQSSYNEQFF. The CDR3 coding sequence is TGTGCCAGCAGTGTGGGACAGAGCTCCTACAATGAGCAGTTCTTC.

The CDR3 coding sequence is TGTGCCAGTGGGACTAGTACCTCACAGTCAGAGACCCAGTACTTC. Translation gives CASGTSTSQSETQYF. The genes are TRBV19 and TRBJ2-5, with 8 positions matching TRBD2. The germline gives CDR1 LNHDA, CDR2 SQIVND (reference sequence). V was clipped by 8 bases and J by 4 bases; unmatched bases: 12. CDR3 length equals 15 residues.

Only a few counts were recorded for this clone. The chain recombines TRBV19 with TRBJ1-2; D is unresolved. Germline assignment: CDR1 LNHDA and CDR2 SQIVND (reference sequence). Trimming left V 3 bases short and J 4 bases short, with 9 bases between. The CDR3 loop spans 13 amino acids. CDR3 residues: CASSIGRPYGYTF. DNA for the CDR3: TGTGCCAGTAGTATCGGTCGACCCTATGGCTACACCTTC.